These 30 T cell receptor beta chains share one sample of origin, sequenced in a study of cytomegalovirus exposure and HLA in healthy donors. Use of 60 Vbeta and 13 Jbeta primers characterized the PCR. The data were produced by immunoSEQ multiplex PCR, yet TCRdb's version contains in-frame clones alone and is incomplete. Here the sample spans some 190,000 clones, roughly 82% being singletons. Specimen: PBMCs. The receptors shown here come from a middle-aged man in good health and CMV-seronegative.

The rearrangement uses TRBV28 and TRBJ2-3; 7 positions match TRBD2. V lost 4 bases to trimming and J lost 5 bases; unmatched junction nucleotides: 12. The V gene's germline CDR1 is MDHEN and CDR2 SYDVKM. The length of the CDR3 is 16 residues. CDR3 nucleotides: TGTGCCAGCAGTTCCCCGGCGGGAGTTGGGTTAGATACGCAGTATTTT. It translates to CASSSPAGVGLDTQYF.

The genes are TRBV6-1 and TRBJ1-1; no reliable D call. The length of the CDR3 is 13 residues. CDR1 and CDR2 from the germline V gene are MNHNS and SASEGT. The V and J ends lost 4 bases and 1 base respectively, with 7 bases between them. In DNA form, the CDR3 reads TGTGCCAGCAGTGCAGCCGGGAACACTGAAGCTTTCTTT. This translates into CASSAAGNTEAFF.

CDR3 sequence reads: CASSYYRRRTAYGYTF. CDR3 coding DNA: TGTGCCAGCAGTTACTATCGTAGGCGGACAGCCTATGGCTACACCTTC. V usage is TRBV6-5 and J usage is TRBJ1-2; D is possibly TRBD1 (6 bases). V lost 1 base and J 4 bases, leaving 16 bases between the germline ends. The CDR3 is 16 amino acids. CDR1 and CDR2 from the germline V gene are MNHEY and SVGAGI.

CDR3 protein: CASRTEKNTGELFF. CDR3 coding DNA: TGTGCCAGTCGGACAGAGAAGAACACCGGGGAGCTGTTTTTT. The chain uses TRBV9 and TRBJ2-2; D is possibly TRBD1 (6 bases). V lost 8 bases and J lost 1, with 12 bases in between. Germline values: CDR1 SGDLS, CDR2 YYNGEE. The CDR3 runs to 14 residues.

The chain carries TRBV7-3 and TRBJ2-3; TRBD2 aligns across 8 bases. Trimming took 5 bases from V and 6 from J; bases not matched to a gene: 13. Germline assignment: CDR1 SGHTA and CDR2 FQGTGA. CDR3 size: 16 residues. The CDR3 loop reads CASSINGAGAMDTQYF. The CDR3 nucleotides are TGTGCCAGCAGCATAAACGGAGCGGGAGCCATGGATACGCAGTATTTT.

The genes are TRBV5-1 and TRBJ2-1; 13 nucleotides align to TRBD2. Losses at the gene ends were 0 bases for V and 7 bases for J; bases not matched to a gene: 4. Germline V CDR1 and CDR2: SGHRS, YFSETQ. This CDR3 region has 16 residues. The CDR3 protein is CASSLGTSGGTNEQFF. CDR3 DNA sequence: TGCGCCAGCAGCTTGGGGACTAGCGGGGGTACTAATGAGCAGTTCTTC.

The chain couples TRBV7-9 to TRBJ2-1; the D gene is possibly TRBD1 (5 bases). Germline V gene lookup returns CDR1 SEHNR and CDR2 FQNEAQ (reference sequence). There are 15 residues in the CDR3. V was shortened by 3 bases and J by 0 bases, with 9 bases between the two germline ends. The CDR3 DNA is TGTGCCAGCAGCTTCAGGGCGAGCTCCTACAATGAGCAGTTCTTC. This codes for CASSFRASSYNEQFF.

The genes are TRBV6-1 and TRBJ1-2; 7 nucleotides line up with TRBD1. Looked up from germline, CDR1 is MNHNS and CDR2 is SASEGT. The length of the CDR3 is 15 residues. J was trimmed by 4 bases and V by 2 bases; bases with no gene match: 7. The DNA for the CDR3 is TGTGCCAGCAGTGAAACCGGACAGGTATTCTATGGCTACACCTTC. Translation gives CASSETGQVFYGYTF.

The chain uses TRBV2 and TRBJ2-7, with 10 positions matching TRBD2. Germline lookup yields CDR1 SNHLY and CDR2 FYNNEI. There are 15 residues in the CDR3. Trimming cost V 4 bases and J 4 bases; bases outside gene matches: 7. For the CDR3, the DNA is TGTGCCAGCAGTGTCCTAGCGGGAGTGTGGTACGAGCAGTACTTC. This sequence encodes CASSVLAGVWYEQYF.

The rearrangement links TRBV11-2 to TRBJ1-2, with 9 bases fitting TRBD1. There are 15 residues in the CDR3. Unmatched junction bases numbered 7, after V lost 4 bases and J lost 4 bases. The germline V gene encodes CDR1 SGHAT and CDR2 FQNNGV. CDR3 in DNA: TGTGCCAGCAGCTCTCCCGAGACAGGGGGCTATGGCTACACCTTC. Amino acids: CASSSPETGGYGYTF. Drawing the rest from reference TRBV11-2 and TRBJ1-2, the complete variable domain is EAGVAQSPRYKIIEKRQSVAFWCNPISGHATLYWYQQILGQGPKLLIQFQNNGVVDDSQLPKDRFSAERLKGVDSTLKIQPAKLEDSAVYLCASSSPETGGYGYTFGSGTRLTVV.

CDR3 region: CASRPNRDSYSGANVLTF. CDR3 coding DNA: TGTGCCAGCAGGCCGAACCGGGACAGCTACTCTGGGGCCAACGTCCTGACTTTC. This chain uses TRBV25-1 with TRBJ2-6; 7 bases map to TRBD1. This CDR3 is 18 amino acids long. CDR1 MGHDK and CDR2 SYGVNS come from the germline V gene. Losses at the gene ends were 6 bases for V and 0 bases for J; bases not matched to a gene: 11.

This chain's CDR3 is CASSLRTSGPYEQYF. In DNA, the CDR3 is TGTGCCAGCAGCCTCAGGACTAGCGGACCCTACGAGCAGTACTTC. This chain joins TRBV4-2 and TRBJ2-7, with 10 bases aligning to TRBD2. Germline trimming cut 4 bases from V and 2 bases from J; bases unmatched to any gene: 5. The CDR3 totals 15 residues. Per germline, CDR1 LGHNA and CDR2 YNFKEQ.

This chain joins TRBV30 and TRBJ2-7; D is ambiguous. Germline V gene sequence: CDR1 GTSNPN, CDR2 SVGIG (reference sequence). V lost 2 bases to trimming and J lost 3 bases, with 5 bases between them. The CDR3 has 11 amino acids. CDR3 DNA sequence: TGTGCCTGGAGTACCAGCTACGAGCAGTACTTC. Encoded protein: CAWSTSYEQYF.

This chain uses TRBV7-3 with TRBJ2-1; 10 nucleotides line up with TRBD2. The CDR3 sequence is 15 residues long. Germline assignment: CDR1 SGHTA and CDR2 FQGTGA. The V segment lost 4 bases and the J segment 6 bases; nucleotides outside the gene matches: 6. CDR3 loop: CASSYGLAGVNEQFF. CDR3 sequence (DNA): TGTGCCAGCAGCTATGGGCTAGCGGGAGTCAATGAGCAGTTCTTC.

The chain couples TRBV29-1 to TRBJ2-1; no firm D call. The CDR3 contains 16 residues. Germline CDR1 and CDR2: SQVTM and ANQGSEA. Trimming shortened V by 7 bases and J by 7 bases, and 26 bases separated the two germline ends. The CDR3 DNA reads TGCAGCGCCGCCGGGTCCGAGCTCTCTCTTTGGAATGAGCAGTTCTTC. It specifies CSAAGSELSLWNEQFF.

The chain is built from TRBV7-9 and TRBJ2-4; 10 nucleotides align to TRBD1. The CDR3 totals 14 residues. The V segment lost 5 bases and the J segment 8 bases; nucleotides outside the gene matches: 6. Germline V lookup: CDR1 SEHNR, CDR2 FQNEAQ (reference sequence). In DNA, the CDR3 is TGTGCCAGCAGCCCGGGACAGGGGATTGACATTCAGTACTTC. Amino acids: CASSPGQGIDIQYF. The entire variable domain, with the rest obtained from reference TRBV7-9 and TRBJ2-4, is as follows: DTGVSQNPRHKITKRGQNVTFRCDPISEHNRLYWYRQTLGQGPEFLTYFQNEAQLEKSRLLSDRFSAERPKGSFSTLEIQRTEQGDSAMYLCASSPGQGIDIQYFGAGTRLSVL.

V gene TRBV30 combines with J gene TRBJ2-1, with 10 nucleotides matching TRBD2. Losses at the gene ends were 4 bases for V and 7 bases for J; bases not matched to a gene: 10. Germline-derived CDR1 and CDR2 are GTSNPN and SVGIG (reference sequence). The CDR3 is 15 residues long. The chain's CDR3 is CAWTSGGSFLNEQFF. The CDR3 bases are TGTGCCTGGACTAGCGGGGGATCATTTCTAAATGAGCAGTTCTTC.

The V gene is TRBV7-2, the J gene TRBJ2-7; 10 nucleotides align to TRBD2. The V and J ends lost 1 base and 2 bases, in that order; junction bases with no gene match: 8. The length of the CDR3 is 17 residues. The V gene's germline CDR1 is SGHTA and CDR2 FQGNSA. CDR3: CASSLGVAGGLAYEQYF. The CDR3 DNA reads TGTGCCAGCAGCTTAGGGGTAGCGGGGGGCCTAGCCTACGAGCAGTACTTC.

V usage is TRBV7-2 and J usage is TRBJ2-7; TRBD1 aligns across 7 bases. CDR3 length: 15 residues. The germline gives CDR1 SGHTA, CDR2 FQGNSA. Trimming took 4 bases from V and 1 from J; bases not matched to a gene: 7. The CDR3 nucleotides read TGTGCCAGCAGCTGGGCCGGGACAGTTTCCTACGAGCAGTACTTC. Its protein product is CASSWAGTVSYEQYF.

The CDR3 here is CASSTVPGSAFF. The CDR3, as DNA: TGTGCCAGCAGTACAGTTCCAGGTTCGGCTTTCTTT. The chain has TRBV27 and TRBJ1-1; unclear D gene. The germline V gene encodes CDR1 MNHEY and CDR2 SMNVEV (reference sequence). V shed 5 bases and J shed 11 bases, with 15 bases lying between them. The CDR3 is 12 residues long.

CDR3 in DNA: TGTGCCAGCAGCAAAAGGGAGGGGCCCTCTGGAAACACCATATATTTT. It is translated as CASSKREGPSGNTIYF. The V call is TRBV21-1, the J call TRBJ1-3. TRBV21-1 is termed a pseudogene. The CDR3 has 16 amino acids.

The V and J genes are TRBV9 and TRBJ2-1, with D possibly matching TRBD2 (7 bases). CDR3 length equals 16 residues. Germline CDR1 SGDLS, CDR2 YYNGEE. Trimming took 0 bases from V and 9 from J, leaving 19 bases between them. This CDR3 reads CASSVVGGAVGSEQFF. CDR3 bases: TGTGCCAGCAGCGTAGTTGGGGGGGCCGTCGGGAGTGAGCAGTTCTTC.

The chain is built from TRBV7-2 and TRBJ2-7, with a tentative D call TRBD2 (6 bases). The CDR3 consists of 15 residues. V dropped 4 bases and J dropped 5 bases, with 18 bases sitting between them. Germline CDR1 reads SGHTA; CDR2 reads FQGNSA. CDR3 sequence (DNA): TGTGCCAGCAGCTCTACAAGCGGGCCGGGGAACGAGCAGTACTTC. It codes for CASSSTSGPGNEQYF.

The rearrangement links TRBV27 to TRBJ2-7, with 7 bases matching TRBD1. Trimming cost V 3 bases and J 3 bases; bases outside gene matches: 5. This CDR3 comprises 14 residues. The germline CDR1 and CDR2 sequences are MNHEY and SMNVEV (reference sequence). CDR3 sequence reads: CASSFGQGVYEQYF. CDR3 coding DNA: TGTGCCAGCAGTTTCGGGCAGGGGGTCTACGAGCAGTACTTC.

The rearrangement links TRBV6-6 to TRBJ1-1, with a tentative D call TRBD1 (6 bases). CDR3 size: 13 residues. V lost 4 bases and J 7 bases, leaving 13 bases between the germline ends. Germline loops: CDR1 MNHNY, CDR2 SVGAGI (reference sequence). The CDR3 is CASSSLGQREAFF. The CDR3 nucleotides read TGTGCCAGCAGTTCGCTAGGACAGCGTGAAGCTTTCTTT.

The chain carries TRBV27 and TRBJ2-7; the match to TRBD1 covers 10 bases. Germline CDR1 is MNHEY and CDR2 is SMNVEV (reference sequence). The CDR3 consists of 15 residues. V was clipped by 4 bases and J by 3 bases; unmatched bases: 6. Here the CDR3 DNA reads TGTGCCAGCAGTTCCCCGGGACAGGGGAACTACGAGCAGTACTTC. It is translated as CASSSPGQGNYEQYF.

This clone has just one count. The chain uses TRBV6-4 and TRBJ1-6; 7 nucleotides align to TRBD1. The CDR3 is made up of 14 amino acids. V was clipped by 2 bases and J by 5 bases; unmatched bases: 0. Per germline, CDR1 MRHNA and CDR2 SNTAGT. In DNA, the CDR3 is TGTGCCAGCAGTGACGGGACAGATAATTCACCCCTCCACTTT. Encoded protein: CASSDGTDNSPLHF.

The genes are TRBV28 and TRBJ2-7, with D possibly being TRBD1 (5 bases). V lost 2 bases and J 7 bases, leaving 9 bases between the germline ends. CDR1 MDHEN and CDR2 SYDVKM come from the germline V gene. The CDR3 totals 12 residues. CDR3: CASSLAGWEQYF. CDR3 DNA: TGTGCCAGCAGTTTAGCAGGGTGGGAGCAGTACTTC.

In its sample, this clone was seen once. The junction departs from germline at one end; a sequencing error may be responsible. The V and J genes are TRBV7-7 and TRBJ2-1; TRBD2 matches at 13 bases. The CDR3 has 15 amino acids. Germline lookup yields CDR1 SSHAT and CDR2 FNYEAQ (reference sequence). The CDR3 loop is CASSLGTSGANEQFF. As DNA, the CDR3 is TGTGCTAGCAGCTTAGGGACTAGCGGGGCAAATGAGCAGTTCTTC.

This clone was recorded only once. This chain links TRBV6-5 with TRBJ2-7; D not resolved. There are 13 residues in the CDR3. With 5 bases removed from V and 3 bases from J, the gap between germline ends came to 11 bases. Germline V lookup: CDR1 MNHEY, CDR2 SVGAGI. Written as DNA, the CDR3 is TGTGCCAGCAGTCCCCGGTCCTTCTACGAGCAGTACTTC. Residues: CASSPRSFYEQYF.